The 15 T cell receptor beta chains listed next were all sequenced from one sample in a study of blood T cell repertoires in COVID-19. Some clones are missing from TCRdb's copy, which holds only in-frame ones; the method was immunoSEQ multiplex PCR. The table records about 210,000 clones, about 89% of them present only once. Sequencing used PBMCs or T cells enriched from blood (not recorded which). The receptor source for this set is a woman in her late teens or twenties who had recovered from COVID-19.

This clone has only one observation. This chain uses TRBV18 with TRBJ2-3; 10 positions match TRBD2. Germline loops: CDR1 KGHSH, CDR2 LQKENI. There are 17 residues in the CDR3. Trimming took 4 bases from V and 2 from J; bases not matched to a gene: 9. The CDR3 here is CASSLRALAGDTDTQYF. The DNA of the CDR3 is TGTGCCAGCTCACTGCGCGCCCTAGCGGGGGACACAGATACGCAGTATTTT. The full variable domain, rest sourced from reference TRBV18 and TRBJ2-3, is NAGVMQNPRHLVRRRGQEARLRCSPMKGHSHVYWYRQLPEEGLKFMVYLQKENIIDESGMPKERFSAEFPKEGPSILRIQQVVRGDSAAYFCASSLRALAGDTDTQYFGPGTRLTVL.

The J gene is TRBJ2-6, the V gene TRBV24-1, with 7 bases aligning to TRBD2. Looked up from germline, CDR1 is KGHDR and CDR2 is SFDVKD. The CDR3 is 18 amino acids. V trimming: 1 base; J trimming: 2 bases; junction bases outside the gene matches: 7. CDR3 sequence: CATSDFPRGTPGANVLTF. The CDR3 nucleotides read TGTGCCACCAGTGATTTTCCGCGGGGGACGCCTGGGGCCAACGTCCTGACTTTC.

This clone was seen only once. The CDR3 DNA is TGTGCCAGCAGTGAAACGTGCGACAGGGTGTGGTGCTCACCCCTCCACTTT. Translated, it gives CASSETCDRVWCSPLHF. The rearrangement joins TRBV2 to TRBJ1-6, with 7 nucleotides matching TRBD1. CDR1 and CDR2 (germline): SNHLY, FYNNEI. Trimming at V came to 2 bases and at J to 10 bases, leaving 14 bases not matched to a gene. The CDR3 runs 17 residues.

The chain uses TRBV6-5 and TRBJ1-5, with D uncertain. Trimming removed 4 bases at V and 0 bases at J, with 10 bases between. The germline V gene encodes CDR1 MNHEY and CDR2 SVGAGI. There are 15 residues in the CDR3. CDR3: CASSFDGDSNQPQHF. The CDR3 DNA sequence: TGTGCCAGCAGTTTCGACGGAGATAGCAATCAGCCCCAGCATTTT.

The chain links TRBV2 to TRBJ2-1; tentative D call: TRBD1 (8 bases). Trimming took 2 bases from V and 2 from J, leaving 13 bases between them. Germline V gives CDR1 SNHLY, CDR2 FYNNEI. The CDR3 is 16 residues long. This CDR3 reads CASSEWTGTTYNEQFF. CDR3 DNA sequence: TGTGCCAGCAGTGAATGGACAGGGACTACCTACAATGAGCAGTTCTTC.

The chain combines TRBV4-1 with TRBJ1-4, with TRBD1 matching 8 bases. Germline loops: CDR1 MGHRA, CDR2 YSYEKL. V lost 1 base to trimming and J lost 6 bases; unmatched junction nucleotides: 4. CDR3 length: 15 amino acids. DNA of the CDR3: TGCGCCAGCAGCCAAGTCAGGGGGCAGTATGAAAAACTGTTTTTT. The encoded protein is CASSQVRGQYEKLFF.

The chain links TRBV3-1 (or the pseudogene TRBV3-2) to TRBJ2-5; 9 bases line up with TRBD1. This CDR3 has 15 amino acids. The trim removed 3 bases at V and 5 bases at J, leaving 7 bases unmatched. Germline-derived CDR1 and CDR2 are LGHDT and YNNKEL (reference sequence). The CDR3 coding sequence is TGTGCCAGCAGCCAGCCGGGACAGGGTCGCGAGACCCAGTACTTC. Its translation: CASSQPGQGRETQYF.

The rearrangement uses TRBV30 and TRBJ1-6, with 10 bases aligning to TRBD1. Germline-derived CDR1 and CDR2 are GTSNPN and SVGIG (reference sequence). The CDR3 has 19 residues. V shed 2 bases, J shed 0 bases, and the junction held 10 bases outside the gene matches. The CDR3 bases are TGTGCCTGGAGTAGACAGGGGGCCCGTCGGAGCTCCTATAATTCACCCCTCCACTTT. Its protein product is CAWSRQGARRSSYNSPLHF.

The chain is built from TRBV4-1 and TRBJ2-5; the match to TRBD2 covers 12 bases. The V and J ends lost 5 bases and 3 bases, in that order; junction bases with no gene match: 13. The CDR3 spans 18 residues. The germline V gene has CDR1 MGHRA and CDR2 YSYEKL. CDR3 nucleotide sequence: TGCGCCAGCAGCGCAGGCAACCCCACTAGCGGGGGGAAAGAGACCCAGTACTTC. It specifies CASSAGNPTSGGKETQYF.

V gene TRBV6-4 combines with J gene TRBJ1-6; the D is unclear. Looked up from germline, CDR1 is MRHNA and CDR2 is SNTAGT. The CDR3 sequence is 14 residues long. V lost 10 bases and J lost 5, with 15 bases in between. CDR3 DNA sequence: TGTGCCAACTCTTTTCCCCCACATAATTCACCCCTCCACTTT. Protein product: CANSFPPHNSPLHF.

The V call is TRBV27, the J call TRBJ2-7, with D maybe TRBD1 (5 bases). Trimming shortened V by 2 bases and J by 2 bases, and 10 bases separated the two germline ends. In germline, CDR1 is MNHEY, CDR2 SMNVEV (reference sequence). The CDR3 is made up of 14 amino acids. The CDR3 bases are TGTGCCAGCAGTTTAAGAGACAGACCCTACGAGCAGTACTTC. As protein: CASSLRDRPYEQYF.

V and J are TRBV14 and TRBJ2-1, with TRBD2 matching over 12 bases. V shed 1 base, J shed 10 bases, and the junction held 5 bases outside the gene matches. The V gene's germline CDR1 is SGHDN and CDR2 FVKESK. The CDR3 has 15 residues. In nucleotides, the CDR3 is TGTGCCAGCAGCCAAGGACTAGCGGGGGCCCAGGAGCAGTTCTTC. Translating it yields CASSQGLAGAQEQFF.

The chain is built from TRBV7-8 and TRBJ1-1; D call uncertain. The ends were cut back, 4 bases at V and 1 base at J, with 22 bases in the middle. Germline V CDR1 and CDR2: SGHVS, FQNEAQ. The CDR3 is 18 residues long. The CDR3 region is CASSSAPLRWWRNTEAFF. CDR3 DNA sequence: TGTGCCAGCAGCTCAGCTCCCCTCCGCTGGTGGAGGAACACTGAAGCTTTCTTT.

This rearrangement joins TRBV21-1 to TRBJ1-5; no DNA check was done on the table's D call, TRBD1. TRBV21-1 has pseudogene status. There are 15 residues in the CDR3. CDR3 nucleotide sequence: TGTGCCAGCCACCAGGGGTCTTATAGCAATCAGCCCCAGCATTTT. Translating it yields CASHQGSYSNQPQHF.

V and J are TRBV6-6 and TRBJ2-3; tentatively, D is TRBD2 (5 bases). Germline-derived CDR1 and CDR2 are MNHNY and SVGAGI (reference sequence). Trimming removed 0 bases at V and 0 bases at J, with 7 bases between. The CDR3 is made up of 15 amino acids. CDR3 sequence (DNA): TGTGCCAGCAGTTACTCACGGACTAGCACAGATACGCAGTATTTT. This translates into CASSYSRTSTDTQYF.